Shown below are 23 T cell receptor beta chains from a single sample sequenced in a study of glioma-infiltrating T cells. Amplification of TCR alpha and beta CDR3 regions from RNA used iRepertoire nested multiplex PCR. MiXCR was run by TCRdb on the multiplex PCR reads, yielding one entry per CDR3 protein. The data contain fewer than 200,000 distinct CDR3 sequences, approximately 30% of them singletons. The specimen was glioma tissue, nonneoplastic brain tissue, or PBMCs (not recorded which). The receptors derive from a human donor with low-grade glioma or glioblastoma, undergoing nonglioma brain surgery, or in good health (not recorded which).

Only a few counts were recorded for this clonotype. In DNA form, the CDR3 reads TGTGCCAGCAGCTTAGCGACTAGCGCGGGGGCCGGGGAGCTGTTTTTT. It specifies CASSLATSAGAGELFF. The chain joins TRBV7-7 to TRBJ2-2; 8 nucleotides agree with TRBD2. The CDR3 runs 16 residues. With V trimmed by 0 bases and J by 6 bases, 6 bases remained unmatched. The V gene's germline CDR1 is SSHAT and CDR2 FNYEAQ (reference sequence).

The chain recombines TRBV5-1 with TRBJ2-2; tentative D call: TRBD2 (6 bases). V shed 2 bases and J shed 1 base, with 9 bases lying between them. CDR1 and CDR2 from the germline V gene are SGHRS and YFSETQ. CDR3 length: 15 amino acids. The CDR3 sequence is CASSFVGGNTGELFF. The CDR3 nucleotides read TGCGCCAGCAGCTTCGTGGGGGGGAACACCGGGGAGCTGTTTTTT.

This chain links TRBV12-3 or TRBV12-4 with TRBJ2-7; 7 bases map to TRBD2. The junction had 9 bases not matched to a gene; V was cut back by 2 bases and J by 2 bases. The CDR3 is made up of 16 amino acids. The CDR3 DNA reads as TGTGCCAGCAGTTTAAGGCTAGCGGCTCATACCTACGAGCAGTACTTC. Translation gives CASSLRLAAHTYEQYF.

The chain couples TRBV6-1 to TRBJ2-7; tentative D call: TRBD1 (6 bases). Germline CDR1 MNHNS, CDR2 SASEGT. Trimming took off 6 bases at V and 2 bases at J, with 14 bases between the two ends. The CDR3 length is 14 residues. The CDR3 is CASSQDRSTYEQYF. In DNA form, the CDR3 reads TGTGCCAGCAGCCAAGACAGGAGCACCTACGAGCAGTACTTC.

This clonotype was found a few times. The rearrangement links TRBV12-5 to TRBJ2-1; D gene unclear. The germline V gene encodes CDR1 LGHNT and CDR2 FRNRAP. Trimming took off 1 base at V and 12 bases at J, with 13 bases between the two ends. The CDR3 spans 13 residues. The CDR3 DNA sequence: TGTGCTAGTGGTTTGGACCCGGGCCTTGGGCAGTTCTTC. Encoded protein: CASGLDPGLGQFF.

In its sample, this clonotype was seen once. The rearrangement joins TRBV3-1 to TRBJ1-5, with a possible D match to TRBD1 (5 bases). Germline values: CDR1 LGHDT, CDR2 YNNKEL (reference sequence). Trimming shortened V by 4 bases and J by 6 bases, and 13 bases separated the two germline ends. This CDR3 has 14 amino acids. The CDR3 DNA is TGTGCCAGCAGCCCTACAGGTGAAGGTCAGCCCCAGCATTTT. Its protein is CASSPTGEGQPQHF.

The J gene is TRBJ1-6, the V gene TRBV5-1, with 7 bases that match TRBD1. CDR3 length equals 15 residues. V shed 2 bases and J 7 bases; nucleotides not matched to a gene: 6. Germline V gene data show CDR1 as SGHRS and CDR2 as YFSETQ. CDR3 nucleotides: TGCGCCAGCAGCTTTGACAGGGAGTTGAATTCACCCCTCCACTTT. This translates into CASSFDRELNSPLHF.

The chain joins TRBV11-2 to TRBJ2-7; TRBD2 matches at 9 bases. Germline V CDR1 and CDR2: SGHAT, FQNNGV. This CDR3 has 15 amino acids. V was clipped by 1 base and J by 6 bases; unmatched bases: 7. The DNA of the CDR3 is TGTGCCAGCAGCTTAGGGGTCGGCGGGAGGGGCGAGCAGTACTTC. Amino acid sequence: CASSLGVGGRGEQYF.

This clonotype was counted many times. The chain is built from TRBV28 and TRBJ2-5; D is undetermined. From germline, CDR1 is MDHEN and CDR2 SYDVKM. The CDR3 runs to 14 residues. The V end was cut by 2 bases, the J end by 4 bases, with 11 bases between. DNA for the CDR3: TGTGCCAGCAGTTTAGATAGGATCGGAGAGACCCAGTACTTC. It codes for CASSLDRIGETQYF.

As for this clonotype: The junction shows a germline mismatch at one end, possibly a read error. This chain joins TRBV28 and TRBJ2-1, with D possibly matching TRBD2 (5 bases). The length of the CDR3 is 15 residues. Germline V CDR1 and CDR2: MDHEN, SYDVKM. The CDR3, as DNA: TGTGCCGGCAGTTTCCAGGCACAAGGAGGCAACGAGCAGTTCTTC. Encoded protein: CAGSFQAQGGNEQFF.

This clonotype was seen only a few times. This chain joins TRBV7-9 and TRBJ2-5, with TRBD2 as a possible D gene (5 bases). Trimming shortened V by 1 base and J by 2 bases, and 11 bases separated the two germline ends. CDR1 is SEHNR, CDR2 FQNEAQ, per germline (reference sequence). This CDR3 has 15 amino acids. As DNA, the CDR3 is TGTGCCAGCAGCTTAGAAATGGGAGCTCAAGAGACCCAGTACTTC. Translation gives CASSLEMGAQETQYF.

This clonotype appeared many times. The chain is built from TRBV20-1 and TRBJ2-3; the match to TRBD2 covers 9 bases. Trimming removed 3 bases from V and 3 bases from J; junction bases left unmatched: 7. Germline V CDR1 and CDR2: DFQATT, SNEGSKA (reference sequence). The CDR3 has 15 residues. The CDR3 nucleotides are TGCAGTGCTAGTTCTGCTAGCGGGAAAACAGATACGCAGTATTTT. This sequence encodes CSASSASGKTDTQYF.

Worth noting for this clonotype: Since the CDR3 does not end with the conserved phenylalanine or tryptophan, this likely comes from a read error. The DNA is left out, because the CDR3 cannot be placed on it with certainty; the CDR3 is given as TCRdb lists it. This rearrangement joins TRBV6-2 or TRBV6-3 to TRBJ2-1. CDR1 and CDR2 (germline): MNHEY, SVGEGT. The CDR3 length is 14 residues, termini included. CDR3: CASQERDSYNELFS.

With respect to this clonotype: This may be a read error, as it is one base from a much larger clone. The chain combines TRBV18 with TRBJ1-2; D not certain. The CDR3 is made up of 13 amino acids. Germline V gene sequence: CDR1 KGHSH, CDR2 LQKENI. CDR3 region: CASSPDQRDGYIF. For the CDR3, the DNA is TGTGCCAGCTCACCGGATCAGCGGGATGGCTACATCTTC.

For the CDR3, the DNA is TGCAGCGTTGAAGGGGTGGCCTACAATGAGCAGTACTTC. This codes for CSVEGVAYNEQYF. The chain employs TRBV29-1 and TRBJ2-7, with no clear D. The length of the CDR3 is 13 residues. Trimming shortened V by 1 base and J by 7 bases, and 14 bases separated the two germline ends. The germline gives CDR1 SQVTM, CDR2 ANQGSEA.

There are many counts of this clonotype. This chain connects TRBV7-2 to TRBJ1-5; D may be TRBD1 (6 bases). The V gene lost 5 bases and the J gene lost 5 bases, with 19 bases spanning the gap. Per the germline V gene, CDR1 is SGHTA and CDR2 is FQGNSA. This CDR3 spans 16 amino acids. CDR3: CASSDARTDTHQPQHF. CDR3 in DNA: TGTGCCAGCAGCGACGCCCGGACAGATACTCATCAGCCCCAGCATTTT.

This clonotype came up many times. This chain connects TRBV20-1 to TRBJ1-5; TRBD1 matches 10 bases. The CDR3 is 15 amino acids. The junction had 8 bases not matched to a gene; V was cut back by 3 bases and J by 6 bases. Per germline, CDR1 DFQATT and CDR2 SNEGSKA (reference sequence). DNA for the CDR3: TGCAGTGCTAGCGAAAGGGACAGGGGTGGTCAGCCCCAGCATTTT. Its translation: CSASERDRGGQPQHF.

About this clonotype itself: A read error may be the cause here, since a much bigger clone is one base away. The CDR3 DNA follows: TGTGCCAGCAGTTTGCTGGGTAACTCTTGGGCCAACGTCCTGACTTTC. It specifies CASSLLGNSWANVLTF. The chain has TRBV27 and TRBJ2-6, with D hard to call. CDR1 and CDR2 from the germline V gene are MNHEY and SMNVEV (reference sequence). The CDR3 has 16 amino acids.

The CDR3 nucleotides are TGCAGTGCTCCACTAGCGGGATCTAATGAGCAGTTCTTC. This encodes CSAPLAGSNEQFF. The chain recombines TRBV20-1 with TRBJ2-1, with 10 bases matching TRBD2. V trimming: 5 bases; J trimming: 7 bases; junction bases outside the gene matches: 5. Germline V gene lookup returns CDR1 DFQATT and CDR2 SNEGSKA (reference sequence). This CDR3 is built from 13 residues.

This clonotype was detected many times. The V gene is TRBV27, the J gene TRBJ2-7; 9 positions agree with TRBD1. CDR1 is MNHEY, CDR2 SMNVEV, per germline (reference sequence). V lost 10 bases, J lost 6 bases, and 13 bases stayed unmatched. CDR3 length: 14 amino acids. The CDR3: CATKPGQGLIEQYF. In DNA form, the CDR3 reads TGTGCCACCAAACCGGGACAGGGTCTAATCGAGCAGTACTTC.

CDR3 sequence: CASSSGDRGRYEQYF. As DNA, the CDR3 is TGTGCCAGCAGTTCCGGGGACAGGGGGCGGTACGAGCAGTACTTC. The J gene is TRBJ2-7, the V gene TRBV28; 12 bases map to TRBD1. V was pared by 4 bases and J by 4 bases, with 5 bases of the junction left unmatched. The CDR3 loop spans 15 amino acids. CDR1 MDHEN and CDR2 SYDVKM come from the germline V gene.

J is TRBJ2-1 and V is TRBV29-1; 11 nucleotides match TRBD2. Germline-derived CDR1 and CDR2 are SQVTM and ANQGSEA. J gave up 8 bases and V 7 bases, and 4 bases lay outside the gene matches. The CDR3 runs 12 residues. CDR3 protein: CSAEGLADEQFF. DNA for the CDR3: TGCAGCGCCGAGGGACTAGCGGATGAGCAGTTCTTC.

The rearrangement joins TRBV28 to TRBJ2-5, with D possibly being TRBD1 (5 bases). Trimming cost V 6 bases and J 7 bases, with 18 bases left between them. The CDR3 runs 14 residues. Per the germline V gene, CDR1 is MDHEN and CDR2 is SYDVKM. The CDR3 bases are TGTGCCAGCAGAGGTCCAGGGAACTGGGGGACCCAGTACTTC. It translates to CASRGPGNWGTQYF.